These 3 T cell receptor beta chains originate from one sample sequenced in a study of low-dose radiotherapy and immunotherapy resistance in tumors. Priming of first-strand cDNA relied on TRAV- and TRBV-specific primers (covering alpha and beta chains). Both a constant-region primer and a V-primer adapter served to amplify TCRs across roughly 21 PCR cycles. MiXCR was run by TCRdb on the reads, yielding one entry per CDR3 protein. The profile shows 35,000 to 50,000 distinct CDR3 sequences, around 20% of them singletons. Time point given: after trial treatment. Documented treatment: LDRT plus nivolumab, ipilimumab, low-dose cyclophosphamide and aspirin (RACIN trial). The sequenced sample was PBMCs, obtained after low-dose radiotherapy plus immunotherapy. The receptors were gathered from a female donor with ovarian cancer.

The table lists this clonotype with many counts. The chain couples TRBV6-1 to TRBJ2-7; D is possibly TRBD1 (6 bases). CDR1 is MNHNS and CDR2 is SASEGT in the germline V gene. The V gene lost 3 bases and the J gene lost 7 bases, with 22 bases spanning the gap. This CDR3 is built from 16 residues. The CDR3 nucleotides are TGTGCCAGCAGTGACCCAGGGGCGAGTCCCTATCGAGAGCAGTACTTC. Its translation: CASSDPGASPYREQYF.

This clonotype was detected ten times or more. The gene calls are TRBV5-6 and TRBJ2-2; weak D call: TRBD2 (6 bases). V lost 5 bases to trimming and J lost 7 bases, with 12 bases between them. CDR1 SGHDT and CDR2 YYEEEE come from the germline V gene. The CDR3 extends over 13 amino acids. The CDR3 here is CASRRRGVGELFF. The CDR3 DNA follows: TGTGCCAGCAGGCGGCGCGGGGTCGGGGAGCTGTTTTTT.

At least ten counts were recorded for this clonotype. The CDR3 is CASSPAQDRASYEQYF. In nucleotides, the CDR3 is TGTGCCAGCAGCCCCGCACAAGACAGGGCCTCCTACGAGCAGTACTTC. V usage is TRBV5-6 and J usage is TRBJ2-7; TRBD1 matches at 7 bases. This CDR3 has 16 residues. CDR1 and CDR2 (germline): SGHDT, YYEEEE. V gave up 4 bases and J gave up 0 bases; unmatched junction bases: 10. The whole variable domain, remainder taken from reference TRBV5-6 and TRBJ2-7, is DAGVTQSPTHLIKTRGQQVTLRCSPKSGHDTVSWYQQALGQGPQFIFQYYEEEERQRGNFPDRFSGHQFPNYSSELNVNALLLGDSALYLCASSPAQDRASYEQYFGPGTRLTVT.